This TCR beta chain was observed in a study of T cell repertoires in cytomegalovirus infection. Overall study results and limits: HLA-C-restricted, CMV-specific TCR beta clonotypes were dominant ex vivo.

From the reads, TCRdb called clonotypes with MiXCR, one entry per CDR3 protein. The sample yields about 37,000 distinct CDR3 sequences, about 54% seen once. A remark on this clonotype: The antigen is not known.

Trimming removed 4 bases from V and 1 base from J, with 10 bases in between. From germline, CDR1 is MDHEN and CDR2 SYDVKM. There are 14 residues in the CDR3. The TCR comes from a human donor in good health (CMV status not recorded). Some clones in this sample may be carry-over from other donors' samples. This material consisted of CD8+ T cells from cultured PBMCs, taken from culture after CMV antigen stimulation. The chain recombines TRBV28 with TRBJ2-5; D gene unclear. The CDR3: CASSYFSIQETQYF. The CDR3 DNA reads TGTGCCAGCAGTTACTTCTCCATCCAAGAGACCCAGTACTTC.